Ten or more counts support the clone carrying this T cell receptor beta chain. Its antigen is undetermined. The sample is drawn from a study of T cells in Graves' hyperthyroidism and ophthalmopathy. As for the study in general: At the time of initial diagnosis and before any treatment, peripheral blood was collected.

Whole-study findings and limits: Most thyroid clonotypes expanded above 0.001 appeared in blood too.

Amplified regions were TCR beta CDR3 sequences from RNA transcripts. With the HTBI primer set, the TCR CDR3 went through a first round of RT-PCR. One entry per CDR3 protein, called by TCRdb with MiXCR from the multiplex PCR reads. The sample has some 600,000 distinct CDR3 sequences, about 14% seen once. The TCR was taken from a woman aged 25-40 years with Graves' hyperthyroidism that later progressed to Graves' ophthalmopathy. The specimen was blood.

The CDR3 protein is CASWTLDEAFF. For the CDR3, the DNA is TGTGCCAGCTGGACATTAGATGAAGCTTTCTTT. The chain carries TRBV6-1 and TRBJ1-1; D possibly corresponds to TRBD1 (5 bases). The V and J ends lost 8 bases and 7 bases respectively, with 11 bases between them. This CDR3 has 11 amino acids. Germline V gene sequence: CDR1 MNHNS, CDR2 SASEGT.